This TCR beta chain came from a study of monozygotic twins with inflammatory bowel disease. As regards this clonotype: What it binds is not known.

Using the 5' RACE reads, TCRdb records one entry per CDR3 protein without DNA. The ten most abundant clones cover around 2.4% of a sample with some 400,000 distinct CDR3 sequences. Study-wide results and limits: In the analysis, different T cell subtypes could not be told apart.

The CDR3 sequence is 14 residues long. The TCR originated in a human donor with ulcerative colitis or Crohn's disease, or a healthy co-twin of an affected twin (not recorded which). The chain combines TRBV12-3 or TRBV12-4 with TRBJ2-3; lacking DNA, the TRBD1 call made by TCRdb goes unchecked. The source material was blood. The CDR3 protein is CASNPTGAPDTQYF.